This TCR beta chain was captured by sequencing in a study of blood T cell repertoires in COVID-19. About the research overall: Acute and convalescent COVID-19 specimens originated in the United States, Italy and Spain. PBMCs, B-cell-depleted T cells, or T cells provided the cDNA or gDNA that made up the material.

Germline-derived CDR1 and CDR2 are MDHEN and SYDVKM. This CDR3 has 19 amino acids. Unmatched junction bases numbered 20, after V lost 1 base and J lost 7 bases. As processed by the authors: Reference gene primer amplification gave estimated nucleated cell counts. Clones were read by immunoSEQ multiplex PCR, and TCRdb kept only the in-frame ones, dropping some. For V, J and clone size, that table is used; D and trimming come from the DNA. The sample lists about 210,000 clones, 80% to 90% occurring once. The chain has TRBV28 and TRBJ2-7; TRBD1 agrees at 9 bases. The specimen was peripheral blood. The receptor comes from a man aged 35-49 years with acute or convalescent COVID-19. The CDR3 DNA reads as TGTGCCAGCAGTTTATTCGGGACAGGGTCAGGAAGCGGCTTTGATGAGCAGTACTTC. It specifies CASSLFGTGSGSGFDEQYF.